Listed below are T cell receptor beta chains from one sample, sequenced in a study of OX40 agonist ivuxolimab in advanced cancers. Sequenced by immunoSEQ multiplex PCR; TCRdb stores in-frame clones only, minus some. The profile shows some 70,000 clones, roughly 90% of them singletons. This material consisted of CD4+ or CD8+ T cells sorted from blood, taken in a trial of the OX40 agonist ivuxolimab. Receptors were obtained from an adult with an advanced solid tumor such as melanoma, head and neck, liver or kidney cancer. Both conserved end residues are part of each CDR3. The D gene is left open where the match is weak. Size tells how often a clone was seen (once, few, many) or the class of an expanded clone, and some rows leave it out.

TRBV7-2	.	.	TRBJ1-2	CASSLVGTTQGDGYTF	TGTGCCAGCAGCTTAGTTGGGACCACACAAGGGGATGGCTACACCTTC
TRBV10-1	TRBD1	once	TRBJ2-1	CASSYSDRWGGNEQFF	TGCGCCAGCAGTTATTCGGACAGGTGGGGTGGGAATGAGCAGTTCTTC
TRBV29-1	.	.	TRBJ1-1	CSVEDISWDVNTEAFF	TGCAGCGTTGAAGATATTAGTTGGGATGTGAACACTGAAGCTTTCTTT
TRBV15	.	.	TRBJ2-5	CATSRGTLLGETQYF	TGTGCCACCAGCAGAGGGACACTCCTTGGGGAGACCCAGTACTTC
TRBV14	.	once	TRBJ2-6	CASSPTYSGANVLTF	TGTGCCAGCAGTCCTACCTATTCTGGGGCCAACGTCCTGACTTTC
TRBV7-2	.	.	TRBJ2-4	CASSLVARAKNIQYF	TGTGCCAGCAGCTTAGTGGCCCGGGCCAAAAACATTCAGTACTTC
TRBV4-3	TRBD2	.	TRBJ2-3	CASSQGREETDTQYF	TGCGCCAGCAGCCAAGGGCGGGAGGAGACAGATACGCAGTATTTT
TRBV14	.	.	TRBJ1-1	CASSQDLGQAHTEAFF	TGTGCCAGCAGCCAAGATTTGGGGCAGGCGCACACTGAAGCTTTCTTT
TRBV28	TRBD2	.	TRBJ2-1	CASSSRLAGAYNEQFF	TGTGCCAGCAGTTCTCGACTAGCGGGAGCCTACAATGAGCAGTTCTTC
TRBV27	.	.	TRBJ2-3	CASSTAPGSDTQYF	TGTGCCAGCAGCACGGCCCCAGGGTCGGATACGCAGTATTTT
TRBV2	TRBD2	once	TRBJ2-1	CASKVGSSGLNNEQFF	TGTGCCAGCAAGGTGGGGTCTAGCGGGTTAAACAATGAGCAGTTCTTC
TRBV5-1	TRBD1	.	TRBJ2-7	CASSVDRAEQYF	TGCGCCAGCAGCGTAGACAGGGCCGAGCAGTACTTC
TRBV5-1	TRBD1	.	TRBJ1-4	CASATGGIVNEKLFF	TGCGCCAGCGCGACAGGGGGCATTGTCAATGAAAAACTGTTTTTT
TRBV28	.	few	TRBJ2-5	CASRGLSAPQETQYF	TGTGCCAGCAGGGGTCTCTCGGCGCCCCAAGAGACCCAGTACTTC
TRBV20-1	.	.	TRBJ1-1	CSARQGAEAFF	TGCAGTGCTAGACAGGGTGCTGAAGCTTTCTTT
TRBV5-1	TRBD2	.	TRBJ2-5	CASSSGGGQETQYF	TGCGCCAGCAGCTCCGGCGGGGGACAAGAGACCCAGTACTTC
TRBV11-1	.	.	TRBJ1-1	CASSKIRATEAFF	TGTGCCAGCAGCAAGATCAGGGCGACTGAAGCTTTCTTT
TRBV13	.	.	TRBJ2-7	CASSPPRHEQYF	TGTGCCAGCAGCCCGCCGCGGCACGAGCAGTACTTC
TRBV6-1	.	.	TRBJ1-4	CASSEVQGWATNEKLFF	TGTGCCAGCAGTGAAGTTCAGGGGTGGGCAACTAATGAAAAACTGTTTTTT
TRBV5-4	.	.	TRBJ2-4	CASSLEGGNIQYF	TGTGCCAGCAGCCTGGAAGGCGGGAACATTCAGTACTTC
TRBV2	TRBD1	.	TRBJ2-7	CASSEPGQADYEQYF	TGTGCCAGCAGTGAACCGGGACAGGCCGACTACGAGCAGTACTTC
TRBV2	TRBD1	once	TRBJ2-7	CASSETGTGLYEQYF	TGTGCCAGCAGTGAAACCGGGACAGGGCTCTACGAGCAGTACTTC
TRBV28	.	few	TRBJ1-2	CASTSSINYGYTF	TGTGCCAGCACCTCGAGTATTAACTATGGCTACACCTTC